The 20 T cell receptor beta chains below all came from one sample that was sequenced in a study of blood T cell repertoires in COVID-19 (dated by TCRdb to the early 2020s). Libraries came from the immunoSEQ multiplex PCR assay. TCRdb mirrors the immuneACCESS table, restricted to in-frame sequences. Some clones are absent from its copies; in checked studies, under half trace to an unresolved V gene, and the reason for the others is unknown. The sample table contains under 150,000 clones; only one count was recorded for roughly 90% of them. The ten largest account for 1.2% of the sample. The sequenced material came from PBMCs or T cells enriched from blood (not recorded which). All receptors derive from a woman in her thirties with acute COVID-19.

The V gene is TRBV3-1 (or the pseudogene TRBV3-2), the J gene TRBJ1-2; D may be TRBD1 (5 bases). V was pared by 2 bases and J by 8 bases, with 15 bases between. Germline CDR1 and CDR2: LGHDT and YNNKEL (reference sequence). This CDR3 region has 14 residues. CDR3 coding DNA: TGTGCCAGCAGCCAACAAGGGACGGAGGGCGGCTACACCTTC. As protein: CASSQQGTEGGYTF.

This clone was picked up a small number of times. The chain uses TRBV14 and TRBJ2-3; the match to TRBD2 covers 9 bases. Looked up from germline, CDR1 is SGHDN and CDR2 is FVKESK. V lost 1 base to trimming and J lost 1 base; unmatched junction nucleotides: 12. CDR3 length equals 19 residues. The CDR3 loop reads CASSQGLAGSPLRTDTQYF. The CDR3 DNA reads TGTGCCAGCAGCCAAGGTCTAGCGGGAAGTCCCCTCCGCACAGATACGCAGTATTTT.

The V and J genes are TRBV18 and TRBJ1-3, with D perhaps matching TRBD1 (6 bases). V shed 3 bases and J shed 3 bases, with 12 bases lying between them. This CDR3 has 15 residues. Germline V gives CDR1 KGHSH, CDR2 LQKENI. CDR3 bases: TGTGCCAGCTCACCCCGGGACATGTTTGGAAACACCATATATTTT. Its protein is CASSPRDMFGNTIYF. Full variable domain (outside the CDR3, taken from reference TRBV18 and TRBJ1-3): NAGVMQNPRHLVRRRGQEARLRCSPMKGHSHVYWYRQLPEEGLKFMVYLQKENIIDESGMPKERFSAEFPKEGPSILRIQQVVRGDSAAYFCASSPRDMFGNTIYFGEGSWLTVV.

The table lists this clone with a count of one. V gene TRBV7-6 combines with J gene TRBJ1-1; D perhaps matches TRBD1 (5 bases). This CDR3 has 13 residues. Germline V CDR1 and CDR2: SGHVS, FNYEAQ. The germline V and J ends were trimmed by 4 bases and 0 bases, with 6 bases remaining between them. The CDR3 DNA follows: TGTGCCAGCAGCTCAGGGCTGAACACTGAAGCTTTCTTT. Its translation: CASSSGLNTEAFF.

The chain couples TRBV9 to TRBJ1-1; D is ambiguous. Trimming left V 5 bases short and J 6 bases short, with 17 bases between. The CDR3 covers 14 residues. Per the germline V gene, CDR1 is SGDLS and CDR2 is YYNGEE. The CDR3: CASSGATGISEAFF. CDR3 DNA: TGTGCCAGCAGTGGAGCGACGGGAATTTCTGAAGCTTTCTTT. The full variable domain, its missing parts supplied by reference TRBV9 and TRBJ1-1, is DSGVTQTPKHLITATGQRVTLRCSPRSGDLSVYWYQQSLDQGLQFLIQYYNGEERAKGNILERFSAQQFPDLHSELNLSSLELGDSALYFCASSGATGISEAFFGQGTRLTVV.

The chain couples TRBV14 to TRBJ2-7; 9 nucleotides match TRBD1. The J segment lost 7 bases and the V segment lost 1 base, leaving 8 bases of the junction unmatched. CDR3 length equals 15 residues. The germline CDR1 and CDR2 sequences are SGHDN and FVKESK. The CDR3 region has the DNA TGTGCCAGCAGCCAAGCCCCACAGGGGGCGGGGGAGCAGTACTTC. It is translated as CASSQAPQGAGEQYF.

This chain connects TRBV11-2 to TRBJ2-7; 8 bases are a match to TRBD2. CDR1 and CDR2 from the germline V gene are SGHAT and FQNNGV. The CDR3 consists of 17 residues. With V trimmed by 1 base and J by 3 bases, 11 bases remained unmatched. DNA of the CDR3: TGTGCCAGCAGCTTAGCCCGAGGACTAGCCGAAAACTACGAGCAGTACTTC. Translation gives CASSLARGLAENYEQYF.

The rearrangement links TRBV15 to TRBJ2-7, with D possibly being TRBD2 (5 bases). The CDR3 runs to 14 residues. Trimming removed 1 base at V and 4 bases at J, with 11 bases between. From germline, CDR1 is LNHNV and CDR2 YYDKDF (reference sequence). The CDR3 bases are TGTGCCACCAGCAGAGTCGGGATAGGGTACGAGCAGTACTTC. This codes for CATSRVGIGYEQYF.

The chain uses TRBV5-1 and TRBJ2-1, with 8 bases fitting TRBD2. Germline lookup yields CDR1 SGHRS and CDR2 YFSETQ. V lost 0 bases, J lost 5 bases, and 4 bases stayed unmatched. This CDR3 region has 15 residues. The CDR3 nucleotides read TGCGCCAGCAGCTTGGGGATAGCGGGAAACAATGAGCAGTTCTTC. It specifies CASSLGIAGNNEQFF.

The rearrangement joins TRBV9 to TRBJ2-3; 11 positions match TRBD2. The germline CDR1 and CDR2 sequences are SGDLS and YYNGEE. This CDR3 is built from 18 residues. The V segment lost 4 bases and the J segment 1 base; nucleotides outside the gene matches: 11. CDR3: CASSSGAGLAGGTDTQYF. In DNA form, the CDR3 reads TGTGCCAGCAGCTCGGGGGCCGGACTAGCGGGTGGCACAGATACGCAGTATTTT.

J is TRBJ2-3 and V is TRBV9, with a tentative D call TRBD1 (7 bases). CDR1 SGDLS and CDR2 YYNGEE come from the germline V gene. The CDR3 length is 17 residues. V was cut by 0 bases and J by 4 bases, with 18 bases left in between. The CDR3 DNA follows: TGTGCCAGCAGCGTAGATCAGGGGGGACTGTCCGCAGATACGCAGTATTTT. Translation: CASSVDQGGLSADTQYF.

The V call is TRBV2, the J call TRBJ1-1, with 8 bases matching TRBD1. The CDR3 spans 13 residues. Germline lookup yields CDR1 SNHLY and CDR2 FYNNEI. J lost 5 bases, V lost 4 bases, and 3 bases had no gene match. The chain's CDR3 is CASSADRETEAFF. The CDR3 bases are TGTGCCAGCAGTGCGGACAGGGAAACTGAAGCTTTCTTT.

The chain combines TRBV5-1 with TRBJ1-6; no reliable D call. The germline V and J ends were trimmed by 0 bases and 4 bases, with 11 bases remaining between them. Germline V CDR1 and CDR2: SGHRS, YFSETQ. There are 16 residues in the CDR3. CDR3 DNA: TGCGCCAGCAGCTTGGCCCTAGGAAGATATAATTCACCCCTCCACTTT. This gives the protein CASSLALGRYNSPLHF.

The CDR3 spells CASSVGTALFQETQYF. CDR3 DNA sequence: TGTGCCAGCAGCGTAGGTACAGCCCTTTTCCAAGAGACCCAGTACTTC. This sequence joins TRBV9 and TRBJ2-5; D remains ambiguous. From germline, CDR1 is SGDLS and CDR2 YYNGEE. This CDR3 is built from 16 residues. The V end was cut by 0 bases, the J end by 1 base, with 13 bases between.

The chain employs TRBV10-3 and TRBJ1-2; 7 bases agree with TRBD1. CDR3 length: 13 residues. V was clipped by 7 bases and J by 6 bases; unmatched bases: 8. Germline V CDR1 and CDR2: ENHRY, SYGVKD. The CDR3 DNA follows: TGTGCCATCACCCCGGGACAGCCAGATGGCTACACCTTC. This gives the protein CAITPGQPDGYTF.

In this sample, this clone turned up once. The chain couples TRBV5-6 to TRBJ1-2; D unclear. From germline, CDR1 is SGHDT and CDR2 YYEEEE. The CDR3 runs to 13 residues. V was cut by 5 bases and J by 7 bases, with 15 bases left in between. This chain's CDR3 is CASSSSYLGGYTF. CDR3 nucleotide sequence: TGTGCCAGCAGTTCTAGTTATCTGGGTGGCTACACCTTC.

The chain recombines TRBV27 with TRBJ2-7, with 13 bases that match TRBD2. The CDR3 totals 16 residues. Germline assignment: CDR1 MNHEY and CDR2 SMNVEV (reference sequence). V was clipped by 5 bases and J by 5 bases; unmatched bases: 9. The CDR3 bases are TGTGCCAGCAGTCTACTAGCGGGAGGGCCCGGGGACGAGCAGTACTTC. Its protein product is CASSLLAGGPGDEQYF.

The chain is built from TRBV27 and TRBJ1-2, with 12 bases that match TRBD1. This CDR3 is 15 amino acids long. The germline CDR1 and CDR2 sequences are MNHEY and SMNVEV (reference sequence). The V segment lost 7 bases and the J segment 8 bases; nucleotides outside the gene matches: 11. In nucleotides, the CDR3 is TGTGCCAGCACACTCCTTGGGACAGGGGGCCAGGGCTACACCTTC. This encodes CASTLLGTGGQGYTF.

This sequence joins TRBV7-3 and TRBJ2-1; unclear D gene. V was clipped by 5 bases and J by 0 bases, with 14 bases between them. This CDR3 is built from 16 residues. Germline-derived CDR1 and CDR2 are SGHTA and FQGTGA. CDR3 in amino acids: CASSIDVQDSYNEQFF. The CDR3 nucleotides are TGTGCCAGCAGCATAGACGTGCAGGACTCCTACAATGAGCAGTTCTTC.

The chain uses TRBV15 and TRBJ1-1, with TRBD1 identical over 8 bases. Per germline, CDR1 LNHNV and CDR2 YYDKDF (reference sequence). The CDR3 has 14 residues. V shed 7 bases, J shed 1 base, and the junction held 5 bases outside the gene matches. For the CDR3, the DNA is TGTGCCACCACCCCGACAGGGGAGAACACTGAAGCTTTCTTT. The encoded protein is CATTPTGENTEAFF.